Shown below are 25 T cell receptor beta chains from a single sample sequenced in a study of T cell responses to AZD1222 COVID-19 vaccine. Repertoires were generated with immunoSEQ multiplex PCR, while TCRdb's copy carries only in-frame clones and drops some. The sample records 100,000 to 150,000 clones, more than 70% being singletons. The input for sequencing was peripheral blood, taken 28 days after the second AZD1222 dose. All receptors come from an adult who received the AZD1222 COVID-19 vaccine.

The rearrangement joins TRBV9 to TRBJ1-3; D is possibly TRBD1 (5 bases). Germline lookup yields CDR1 SGDLS and CDR2 YYNGEE. Between the trimmed V and J ends, which lost 1 base and 1 base, there was a span of 15 bases. The length of the CDR3 is 17 residues. CDR3 sequence (DNA): TGTGCCAGCAGCGTATCACTAACAGGTCGTTCTGGAAACACCATATATTTT. Protein product: CASSVSLTGRSGNTIYF.

The V and J genes are TRBV19 and TRBJ1-1; weak D call: TRBD1 (6 bases). Looked up from germline, CDR1 is LNHDA and CDR2 is SQIVND (reference sequence). The V end lost 6 bases, the J end lost 2 bases, and 10 bases lay between the germline ends. The CDR3 is 13 residues long. The CDR3, as DNA: TGTGCCAGTAGACCGACAGGAAACACTGAAGCTTTCTTT. Its translation is CASRPTGNTEAFF. The full variable domain, completed using reference TRBV19 and TRBJ1-1, is DGGITQSPKYLFRKEGQNVTLSCEQNLNHDAMYWYRQDPGQGLRLIYYSQIVNDFQKGDIAEGYSVSREKKESFPLTVTSAQKNPTAFYLCASRPTGNTEAFFGQGTRLTVV.

CDR3 bases: TGTGCCAGCAGTAGGACTGATCAAGAGACCCAGTACTTC. Protein sequence: CASSRTDQETQYF. The V gene is TRBV28, the J gene TRBJ2-5; D may be TRBD2 (5 bases). CDR3 length: 13 amino acids. Germline V CDR1 and CDR2: MDHEN, SYDVKM. With 5 bases removed from V and 2 bases from J, the gap between germline ends came to 9 bases.

This clone appeared once. Germline is not matched at one junction end, which may reflect a read error. Other DNA sequences in the sample encode the same CDR3. The genes are TRBV28 and TRBJ2-7; D is undetermined. There are 12 residues in the CDR3. The germline V gene has CDR1 MDHEN and CDR2 SYDVKM. CDR3: CASSLNSVEQYF. The CDR3 DNA follows: TGTGCTAGCAGTTTAAACAGCGTGGAGCAGTACTTC.

V is TRBV19 and J is TRBJ1-1, with D possibly being TRBD1 (5 bases). Germline-derived CDR1 and CDR2 are LNHDA and SQIVND (reference sequence). The CDR3 sequence is 13 residues long. V was clipped by 5 bases and J by 11 bases, with 18 bases between them. Here the CDR3 reads CASSPYPTAGAFF. For the CDR3, the DNA is TGTGCCAGTAGTCCCTATCCGACAGCCGGGGCTTTCTTT.

This clone appeared a few times. The J gene is TRBJ1-4, the V gene TRBV19; TRBD1 agrees at 8 bases. Germline CDR1 reads LNHDA; CDR2 reads SQIVND (reference sequence). V was pared by 7 bases and J by 3 bases, with 7 bases of the junction left unmatched. CDR3 length: 15 amino acids. The CDR3 loop reads CASNDRGPANEKLFF. The CDR3 DNA reads as TGTGCCAGTAACGACAGGGGACCGGCTAATGAAAAACTGTTTTTT.

The CDR3 sequence is CASTPGIESGNTIYF. The CDR3, as DNA: TGTGCCAGCACCCCCGGAATCGAATCTGGAAACACCATATATTTT. J is TRBJ1-3 and V is TRBV11-2; D remains ambiguous. Trimming removed 7 bases from V and 1 base from J, with 14 bases in between. The CDR3 spans 15 residues. Germline values: CDR1 SGHAT, CDR2 FQNNGV. The entire variable domain, with the rest obtained from reference TRBV11-2 and TRBJ1-3, is as follows: EAGVAQSPRYKIIEKRQSVAFWCNPISGHATLYWYQQILGQGPKLLIQFQNNGVVDDSQLPKDRFSAERLKGVDSTLKIQPAKLEDSAVYLCASTPGIESGNTIYFGEGSWLTVV.

The count of this clone is one. The chain carries TRBV2 and TRBJ1-1; 7 nucleotides agree with TRBD1. This CDR3 contains 14 residues. Germline V CDR1 and CDR2: SNHLY, FYNNEI. The junction had 8 bases not matched to a gene; V was cut back by 7 bases and J by 3 bases. The DNA for the CDR3 is TGTGCCAGCACCTCTCAGGGGGGGCACACTGAAGCTTTCTTT. This translates into CASTSQGGHTEAFF.

The chain is built from TRBV18 and TRBJ1-2, with D hard to call. With 6 bases removed from V and 5 bases from J, the gap between germline ends came to 7 bases. Germline CDR1 reads KGHSH; CDR2 reads LQKENI. There are 11 residues in the CDR3. In DNA form, the CDR3 reads TGTGCCAGCTCCACCGGGTATGGCTACACCTTC. Translating gives CASSTGYGYTF. Based on the CDR3 plus reference TRBV18 and TRBJ1-2, the full variable domain is NAGVMQNPRHLVRRRGQEARLRCSPMKGHSHVYWYRQLPEEGLKFMVYLQKENIIDESGMPKERFSAEFPKEGPSILRIQQVVRGDSAAYFCASSTGYGYTFGSGTRLTVV.

The CDR3 coding sequence is TGTGCCAGCAGCTTAGCGACAGGGGGCGGGCAGCCCCAGCATTTT. Its translation is CASSLATGGGQPQHF. The chain has TRBV7-2 and TRBJ1-5; 10 positions match TRBD1. The germline CDR1 and CDR2 sequences are SGHTA and FQGNSA. The CDR3 covers 15 residues. The V segment lost 0 bases and the J segment 7 bases; nucleotides outside the gene matches: 3.

This chain links TRBV10-3 with TRBJ2-1; TRBD2 matches at 10 bases. Germline V gives CDR1 ENHRY, CDR2 SYGVKD. V trimming: 11 bases; J trimming: 10 bases; junction bases outside the gene matches: 11. The CDR3 consists of 13 residues. Here the CDR3 reads CASRGLAGDEQFF. For the CDR3, the DNA is TGTGCCTCCAGGGGGCTAGCGGGGGACGAGCAGTTCTTC.

J is TRBJ2-1 and V is TRBV6-4; 14 bases fit TRBD2. This CDR3 contains 16 residues. The germline CDR1 and CDR2 sequences are MRHNA and SNTAGT. The J segment lost 8 bases and the V segment lost 4 bases, leaving 7 bases of the junction unmatched. The chain's CDR3 is CASSGGTSGGVYEQFF. CDR3 coding DNA: TGTGCCAGCAGTGGTGGGACTAGCGGGGGAGTCTATGAGCAGTTCTTC.

DNA of the CDR3: TGTGCCAGCAGCTTGACCTCCGGGACATCACAAGAGACCCAGTACTTC. It yields the protein CASSLTSGTSQETQYF. This chain connects TRBV5-6 to TRBJ2-5, with a possible D match to TRBD1 (6 bases). The germline V and J ends were trimmed by 1 base and 2 bases, with 15 bases remaining between them. The germline gives CDR1 SGHDT, CDR2 YYEEEE. This CDR3 has 16 amino acids.

The chain carries TRBV6-5 and TRBJ1-2; 10 positions match TRBD1. The length of the CDR3 is 14 residues. Germline CDR1 and CDR2: MNHEY and SVGAGI. Trimming removed 6 bases from V and 6 bases from J; junction bases left unmatched: 7. The CDR3 loop is CASSTGTGAHGYTF. In DNA, the CDR3 is TGTGCCAGCAGCACAGGGACAGGGGCCCATGGCTACACCTTC.

The chain links TRBV28 to TRBJ2-5; perhaps TRBD1 as D (6 bases). CDR1 is MDHEN and CDR2 is SYDVKM in the germline V gene. This CDR3 contains 16 residues. Between the trimmed V and J ends, which lost 1 base and 5 bases, there was a span of 17 bases. The CDR3 is CASSLSQGRFRETQYF. The CDR3 nucleotides read TGTGCCAGCAGTTTATCGCAGGGGAGATTCAGGGAGACCCAGTACTTC.

This clone was detected ten times or more. The chain uses TRBV6-5 and TRBJ2-3; TRBD2 matches 7 bases. The CDR3 contains 14 residues. The J segment lost 3 bases and the V segment lost 5 bases, leaving 5 bases of the junction unmatched. Germline lookup yields CDR1 MNHEY and CDR2 SVGAGI. CDR3 sequence: CASSSSGRTDTQYF. The CDR3 region has the DNA TGTGCCAGCAGTAGTAGCGGGCGGACAGATACGCAGTATTTT.

The rearrangement uses TRBV20-1 and TRBJ1-4; D is possibly TRBD1 (5 bases). The ends were cut back, 3 bases at V and 5 bases at J, with 13 bases in the middle. CDR1 and CDR2 from the germline V gene are DFQATT and SNEGSKA (reference sequence). The CDR3 sequence is 14 residues long. In nucleotides, the CDR3 is TGCAGTGCTAGTTGGCCAGGGAAAAATGAAAAACTGTTTTTT. Amino acids: CSASWPGKNEKLFF.

The chain carries TRBV11-2 and TRBJ2-3; tentative D call: TRBD1 (6 bases). Per germline, CDR1 SGHAT and CDR2 FQNNGV. Trimming shortened V by 5 bases and J by 5 bases, and 20 bases separated the two germline ends. There are 16 residues in the CDR3. The CDR3, as DNA: TGTGCCAGCAGCCCTTCGCGGGCAGGGGTTCAAGATACGCAGTATTTT. It translates to CASSPSRAGVQDTQYF.

This clone occurred once. CDR3 sequence reads: CAISYQSTDTQYF. In DNA, the CDR3 is TGTGCCATCAGTTACCAGTCCACAGATACGCAGTATTTT. The J gene is TRBJ2-3, the V gene TRBV10-3; D gene ambiguous. The CDR3 extends over 13 amino acids. Trimming shortened V by 5 bases and J by 2 bases, and 8 bases separated the two germline ends. Germline V gene lookup returns CDR1 ENHRY and CDR2 SYGVKD.

The chain couples TRBV18 to TRBJ2-3, with D perhaps given as TRBD1 or TRBD2 (5 bases each). Between the trimmed V and J ends, which lost 3 bases and 1 base, there was a span of 17 bases. CDR1 is KGHSH, CDR2 LQKENI, per germline. The CDR3 covers 17 residues. DNA of the CDR3: TGTGCCAGCTCACCGAAAGTCGGGGCGTTAGGCACAGATACGCAGTATTTT. Its translation: CASSPKVGALGTDTQYF. The full variable domain, with the rest looked up from reference TRBV18 and TRBJ2-3, is NAGVMQNPRHLVRRRGQEARLRCSPMKGHSHVYWYRQLPEEGLKFMVYLQKENIIDESGMPKERFSAEFPKEGPSILRIQQVVRGDSAAYFCASSPKVGALGTDTQYFGPGTRLTVL.

V usage is TRBV7-9 and J usage is TRBJ1-3; D is unclear. This CDR3 region has 17 residues. Germline V gene data show CDR1 as SEHNR and CDR2 as FQNEAQ (reference sequence). Trimming took 1 base from V and 0 from J, leaving 13 bases between them. Written as DNA, the CDR3 is TGTGCCAGCAGCTTAGGGGGTCGGGCCAACTCTGGAAACACCATATATTTT. It yields the protein CASSLGGRANSGNTIYF.

This clone was counted a single time. The chain combines TRBV19 with TRBJ1-1; 7 bases are a match to TRBD1. V shed 3 bases, J shed 2 bases, and the junction held 6 bases outside the gene matches. This CDR3 has 15 residues. Germline V gives CDR1 LNHDA, CDR2 SQIVND (reference sequence). The CDR3 loop reads CASSIMGTDNTEAFF. In DNA, the CDR3 is TGTGCCAGTAGTATCATGGGGACAGACAACACTGAAGCTTTCTTT.

CDR3 coding DNA: TGCGCCAGCAGCCCCTCAGGGGGGATCAGCGTGAACACTGAAGCTTTCTTT. Translating gives CASSPSGGISVNTEAFF. The J gene is TRBJ1-1, the V gene TRBV5-1; 7 bases are a match to TRBD1. Unmatched junction bases numbered 12, after V lost 4 bases and J lost 0 bases. CDR1 is SGHRS and CDR2 is YFSETQ in the germline V gene. This CDR3 spans 17 amino acids.

This clone showed up just a few times. The chain recombines TRBV6-5 with TRBJ1-1; TRBD1 matches 8 bases. Losses at the gene ends were 6 bases for V and 7 bases for J; bases not matched to a gene: 4. Per the germline V gene, CDR1 is MNHEY and CDR2 is SVGAGI. This CDR3 contains 12 residues. CDR3 DNA sequence: TGTGCCAGCAGCCACGGACAGGGTGAAGCTTTCTTT. Protein: CASSHGQGEAFF.

The table lists this clone with a count of one. The chain has TRBV7-9 and TRBJ2-2; 7 bases are shared with TRBD1. The CDR3 loop spans 16 amino acids. The V gene's germline CDR1 is SEHNR and CDR2 FQNEAQ (reference sequence). V gave up 5 bases and J gave up 7 bases; unmatched junction bases: 13. The CDR3 DNA reads TGTGCCAGCAGCATTAGAGACCTCAGGGACAGCGGGGAGCTGTTTTTT. Amino acid sequence: CASSIRDLRDSGELFF.